The 6 T cell receptor beta chains below all came from one sample that was sequenced in a study of PD-L1 blockade in urothelial cancer (dated by TCRdb to 2016 to 2017). The receptor library was made with the immunoSEQ multiplex PCR assay. TCRdb re-hosts the immuneACCESS table, in-frame sequences only. Its copies lack some clones; in the studies checked, an unresolved V gene accounts for under half of them, and the cause for the rest is not known. This sample holds 60,000 to 70,000 clones; 81% were observed only once. The ten largest clonotypes hold over 1.5% of the sample. Per the publication, the time point label means: pretreatment peripheral blood. Specimen: PBMCs, collected around atezolizumab (anti-PD-L1) treatment. The receptors derive from an older man with urothelial cancer.

The chain links TRBV7-2 to TRBJ2-1, with D unresolved. This CDR3 is built from 13 residues. Trimming took 7 bases from V and 1 from J, leaving 8 bases between them. Germline V gene data show CDR1 as SGHTA and CDR2 as FQGNSA. This CDR3 is CASTPGSYNEQFF. The CDR3, as DNA: TGTGCCAGCACCCCAGGTTCCTACAATGAGCAGTTCTTC.

This clone was detected only once. The chain joins TRBV15 to TRBJ2-7; TRBD2 agrees at 9 bases. The CDR3 loop spans 16 amino acids. V was pared by 0 bases and J by 3 bases, with 6 bases of the junction left unmatched. Germline assignment: CDR1 LNHNV and CDR2 YYDKDF (reference sequence). CDR3 in DNA: TGTGCCACCAGCAGAGACCGGACTAGCGCGAACTACGAGCAGTACTTC. As protein: CATSRDRTSANYEQYF.

The J gene is TRBJ1-5, the V gene TRBV7-9, with 7 nucleotides matching TRBD1. J gave up 7 bases and V 5 bases, and 8 bases lay outside the gene matches. The germline CDR1 and CDR2 sequences are SEHNR and FQNEAQ (reference sequence). The CDR3 totals 14 residues. The CDR3 region has the DNA TGTGCCAGCAGCCACAGGGGAGATGGCCAGCCCCAGCATTTT. It encodes CASSHRGDGQPQHF.

This sequence joins TRBV5-5 and TRBJ2-5; 9 bases are a match to TRBD2. The CDR3 loop spans 17 amino acids. Germline values: CDR1 SGHKS, CDR2 YYEKEE (reference sequence). V lost 0 bases to trimming and J lost 3 bases; unmatched junction nucleotides: 9. CDR3 coding DNA: TGTGCCAGCAGCTTGGTACTCGGACTAGCGACTAAAGAGACCCAGTACTTC. Protein sequence: CASSLVLGLATKETQYF.

The chain carries TRBV10-3 and TRBJ2-3, with TRBD2 identical over 8 bases. Looked up from germline, CDR1 is ENHRY and CDR2 is SYGVKD. This CDR3 contains 17 residues. V dropped 4 bases and J dropped 2; count of bases not matched to a gene: 11. CDR3 amino acids: CAISVDLTSGNTDTQYF. The CDR3 bases are TGTGCCATCAGTGTTGATTTAACTAGCGGTAACACAGATACGCAGTATTTT.

Only one count was recorded for this clone. The chain employs TRBV28 and TRBJ2-7, with D uncertain. There are 12 residues in the CDR3. The germline gives CDR1 MDHEN, CDR2 SYDVKM. Trimming cost V 5 bases and J 2 bases, with 7 bases left between them. The CDR3 protein is CASSSSPYEQYF. CDR3 coding DNA: TGTGCCAGCAGTAGCTCCCCCTACGAGCAGTACTTC.